This T cell receptor (beta chain) was captured by sequencing in a study of blood T cell repertoires in COVID-19 (TCRdb year 2020). Concerning the study at large: Collaborator samples came from the United States, Italy and Spain and covered acute and convalescent phases of COVID-19. The prospective study material was composed of cDNA or gDNA derived from T cells, B-cell-depleted T cells, or PBMCs. Subjects who had been exposed to COVID-19, were actively infected with it, or had recovered from it provided the deeply sampled blood TCRbeta repertoires that made up the dataset. A freely available public database, intended as a resource for researchers studying the immune response to SARS-CoV-2, is where the repertoires were released. Samples were obtained from the ongoing ImmuneRACE study (first 160 participants) and from 950 to 1,500 subjects provided by 6 global collaborators. The sample metadata nearly always contained a de-identified subject ID, COVID-19 status, age in years and sex. Where available, HLA class I and class II types were taken from metadata supplied by the sample provider and were not determined by assay-based typing. On the study overall, not on this receptor specifically: The amount of clinical and demographic metadata varied by source and participant and was provided uncurated.

TCRbeta CDR3 regions were amplified from genomic DNA using the immunoSEQ Assay, a bias-controlled multiplex PCR. The study's own analysis went as follows. Within the assay, amplification of reference gene primers was used to estimate how many nucleated cells each sample contained. To quantify the absolute abundance of each unique TCRbeta CDR3 rearrangement, sequence reads were collapsed and filtered. For each sample, productive Simpson clonality was calculated by taking the square root of Simpson's diversity index across productive rearrangements. TCRdb obtained this table from immuneACCESS and retained in-frame rearrangements with V and J assigned. These tables miss some clones; where compared with another copy, unresolved V genes account for less than half of the shortfall, and the remainder is unexplained. That table is the source of V, J and clone size, and D and trimming were worked out from the DNA. The sample table contains 300,000 or so clones; only one count was recorded for around four fifths of them. 4% to 5% of the sample lies in the top ten.

V and J are truncated by 5 bases and 7 bases respectively, leaving an intervening sequence of 17 bases. Taken from the germline V gene, the CDR1 and CDR2 loops are SGHVS and FQNEAQ. From its cysteine to its phenylalanine, the CDR3 spans 15 amino acids. Only the CDR3 portion is preserved as DNA: 45 bases, with reading frame beginning at the first base. In the case of this clone: Its antigen is unknown. No clone much larger than this one lies a single base away; base qualities are absent.

Whole blood was collected in K2EDTA tubes by collaborating institutions according to the institutions' own protocols. For TCRbeta analysis, collaborators shipped samples in one of three forms: frozen whole blood, isolated PBMCs, or DNA extracted from either of those sample types. Material: peripheral blood. The sequence joins TRBV7-8 to TRBJ1-4; too little of a D gene remains to name it. The source is a woman in her 50s with active or convalescent COVID-19. The CDR3 has the sequence CASSPPGGRAEKLFF. The sequenced DNA: TGTGCCAGCAGCCCACCCGGAGGAAGAGCTGAAAAACTGTTTTTT.